This is a list of T cell receptor beta chains from one sample in a study of cytomegalovirus exposure and HLA in healthy donors. Clones were sequenced by immunoSEQ multiplex PCR, and TCRdb holds only the in-frame ones, with some missing. The sample lists some 140,000 clones, approximately 80% occurring once. Sequencing was done on a sample of PBMCs. All receptors derive from a male donor in good health and CMV-seropositive. Each CDR3 is given with its conserved first and last residue.

V gene,J gene,CDR3 protein
TRBV7-9,TRBJ1-5,CASSLEQVNQPQHF
TRBV28,TRBJ2-7,CASSPGHSYEQYF
TRBV27,TRBJ1-1,CASSLSGGVLAEAFF
TRBV19,TRBJ1-4,CASSQSVTVMFF
TRBV19,TRBJ2-7,CASSMTGLNYEQYF
TRBV7-9,TRBJ2-1,CASSPSLLAEYNEQFF
TRBV7-8,TRBJ2-5,CASSPDRGTGETQYF
TRBV5-6,TRBJ1-1,CASSLWGGGTEAFF
TRBV30,TRBJ1-5,CAWSLTGDQPQHF
TRBV11-1,TRBJ2-5,CASSLVSTKETQYF
TRBV5-4,TRBJ2-2,CASSKGQGTDTGELFF
TRBV19,TRBJ2-1,CASSTSGRLSNEQFF
TRBV2,TRBJ2-7,CASRGQGASHEQYF
TRBV25-1,TRBJ2-1,CASSDPRGLAGDVAFF
TRBV11-3,TRBJ2-7,CASSPGQGSSYEQYF
TRBV10-3,TRBJ2-7,CAISESREAYEQYF
TRBV9,TRBJ2-7,CASSVGGSPYEQYF
TRBV28,TRBJ2-1,CASSLTEANEQFF
TRBV5-6,TRBJ2-6,CASSLRGTGGPGANVLTF
TRBV19,TRBJ2-1,CASSTDRGHEQFF
TRBV7-8,TRBJ1-4,CASSPLEKLFF
TRBV5-5,TRBJ2-5,CASSPTSGGQETQYF
TRBV19,TRBJ2-4,CASSSGGVNIQYF
TRBV27,TRBJ2-5,CASIGTGGDWETQYF
TRBV2,TRBJ2-5,CASSEVAQEETQYF
TRBV7-2,TRBJ2-4,CASSLGQGLAKNIQYF
TRBV4-3,TRBJ2-7,CASSQAKRTGSYEQYF
TRBV6-5,TRBJ2-2,CASRILQGRGELFF
TRBV4-3,TRBJ2-1,CASSHPLGTSGYYNEQFF
TRBV30,TRBJ2-2,CAWSVAAGGELFF
TRBV27,TRBJ2-7,CASRAGPYYEQYF
TRBV25-1,TRBJ2-3,CASSEYRPSGRATDTQYF
TRBV9,TRBJ1-1,CASSVTGESDTEAFF
TRBV13,TRBJ1-4,CASSSGVSNEKLFF
TRBV9,TRBJ2-3,CASSVALRARTDTQYF
TRBV7-2,TRBJ1-5,CASRDSGGGNQPQHF
TRBV19,TRBJ1-5,CASSYREVDQPQHF
TRBV21-1,TRBJ2-2,CASSKLAGVNTGELFF
TRBV4-1,TRBJ1-1,CASSQVPGRGKTEAFF
TRBV7-9,TRBJ2-1,CASSLAGVKLYYNEQFF
TRBV6-1,TRBJ2-3,CASSVAGVWADTQYF
TRBV5-1,TRBJ2-2,CASSLGLPQGEAELFF
TRBV6-5,TRBJ1-1,CASRDRVYTEAFF
TRBV29-1,TRBJ2-7,CSVRGTYEQYF
TRBV6-5,TRBJ2-7,CASSSGAGAGFYEQYF
TRBV28,TRBJ2-1,CASSGRGDRGSYNEQFF